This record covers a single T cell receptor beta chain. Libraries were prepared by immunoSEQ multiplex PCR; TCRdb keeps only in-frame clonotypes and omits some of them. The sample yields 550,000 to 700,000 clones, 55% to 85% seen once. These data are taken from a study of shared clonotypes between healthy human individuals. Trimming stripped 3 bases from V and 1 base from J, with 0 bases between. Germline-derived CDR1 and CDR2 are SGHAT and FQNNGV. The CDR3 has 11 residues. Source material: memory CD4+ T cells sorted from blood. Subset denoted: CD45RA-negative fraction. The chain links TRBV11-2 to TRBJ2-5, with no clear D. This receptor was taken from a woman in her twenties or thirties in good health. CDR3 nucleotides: TGTGCCAGCAGCTTCCAAGAGACCCAGTACTTC. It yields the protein CASSFQETQYF. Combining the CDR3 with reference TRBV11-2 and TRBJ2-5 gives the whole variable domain EAGVAQSPRYKIIEKRQSVAFWCNPISGHATLYWYQQILGQGPKLLIQFQNNGVVDDSQLPKDRFSAERLKGVDSTLKIQPAKLEDSAVYLCASSFQETQYFGPGTRLLVL.